This T cell receptor beta chain was identified during a study of breast tumors, draining lymph nodes, adjacent tissues. The study's findings and limits: Tumor T cell lymph node origin was a supported hypothesis, not proven.

Via MiXCR, TCRdb re-called the multiplex PCR reads, giving one row per CDR3 protein. Among some 150,000 distinct CDR3 sequences listed, 33% were seen once. Axillary draining lymph nodes of breast cancer patients supplied the node samples. V shed 4 bases and J 7 bases; nucleotides not matched to a gene: 13. Looked up from germline, CDR1 is GTSNPN and CDR2 is SVGIG (reference sequence). This CDR3 has 16 residues. The table lists this clonotype with many counts. What it binds is unknown. The chain carries TRBV30 and TRBJ2-2, with 9 bases lining up with TRBD2. This clonotype was sampled from a female donor with breast cancer. Some clones in this sample may be carry-over from other donors' samples. Sequencing was carried out using axillary lymph node tissue. CDR3 in amino acids: CAWKSREGPKVGELFF. The CDR3 DNA sequence: TGTGCCTGGAAGTCGCGGGAGGGCCCAAAGGTCGGGGAGCTGTTTTTT.